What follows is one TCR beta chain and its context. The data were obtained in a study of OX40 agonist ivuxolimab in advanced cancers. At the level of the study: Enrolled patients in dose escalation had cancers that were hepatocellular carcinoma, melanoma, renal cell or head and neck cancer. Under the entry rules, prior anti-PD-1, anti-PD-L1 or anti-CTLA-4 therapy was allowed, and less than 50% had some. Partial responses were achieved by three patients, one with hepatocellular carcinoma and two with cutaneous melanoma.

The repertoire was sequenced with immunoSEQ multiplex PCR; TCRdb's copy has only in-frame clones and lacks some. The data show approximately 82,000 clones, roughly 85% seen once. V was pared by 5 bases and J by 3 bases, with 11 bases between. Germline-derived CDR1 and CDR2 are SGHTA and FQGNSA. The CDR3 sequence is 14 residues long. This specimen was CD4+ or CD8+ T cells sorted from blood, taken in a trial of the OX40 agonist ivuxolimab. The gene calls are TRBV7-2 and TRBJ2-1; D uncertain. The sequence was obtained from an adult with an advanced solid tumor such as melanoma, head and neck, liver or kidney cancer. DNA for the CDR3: TGTGCCAGCAGCGAGGTGGCTAGCTACAATGAGCAGTTCTTC. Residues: CASSEVASYNEQFF.